One sample yielded the 31 T cell receptor beta chains listed below, sequenced in a study of kidney transplant recipient with SARS-CoV-2 infection. Each CDR3 protein is one row after TCRdb ran MiXCR on the reads. The data contain 200,000 to 300,000 distinct CDR3 sequences, under 30% of them singletons. Sequencing used a blood sample, obtained at baseline and on roughly day 120 from a kidney transplant recipient. Source of these receptors: a young adult male patient who had COVID-19 and was a kidney transplant recipient. T cells may partly derive from the graft donor.

This clonotype was recorded a few times. V is TRBV19 and J is TRBJ2-6, with TRBD1 as a possible D gene (5 bases). Between the trimmed V and J ends, which lost 7 bases and 3 bases, there was a span of 16 bases. Germline V CDR1 and CDR2: LNHDA, SQIVND (reference sequence). This CDR3 contains 16 residues. The chain's CDR3 is CASMGQGWGGANVLTF. The DNA for the CDR3 is TGTGCCAGTATGGGCCAGGGTTGGGGTGGGGCCAACGTCCTGACTTTC.

Comment on this clonotype: Since a much larger clone is just one base distant, this may be a read error. The chain joins TRBV7-8 to TRBJ1-2; unclear D gene. V was cut by 5 bases and J by 4 bases, with 23 bases left in between. This CDR3 has 17 residues. Per the germline V gene, CDR1 is SGHVS and CDR2 is FQNEAQ. CDR3 DNA sequence: TGTGCCAGCAGCGCCCGGTGGTTTACCCGAAGGACCTATGGCTACACCTTC. Translation: CASSARWFTRRTYGYTF.

This clonotype was seen repeatedly, ten times or more. The CDR3 nucleotides read TGTGCCAGCAGTTTATTCCTAGCTGCGCAGTATTTT. Encoded protein: CASSLFLAAQYF. The rearrangement uses TRBV28 and TRBJ2-3, with D perhaps TRBD2 (5 bases). Germline CDR1 is MDHEN and CDR2 is SYDVKM. With 1 base removed from V and 10 bases from J, the gap between germline ends came to 9 bases. There are 12 residues in the CDR3. The variable domain in full, with the rest retrieved from reference TRBV28 and TRBJ2-3, is DVKVTQSSRYLVKRTGEKVFLECVQDMDHENMFWYRQDPGLGLRLIYFSYDVKMKEKGDIPEGYSVSREKKERFSLILESASTNQTSMYLCASSLFLAAQYFGPGTRLTVL.

The table lists this clonotype with many counts. This chain links TRBV6-6 with TRBJ1-3; weak D call: TRBD1 (6 bases). Germline V gives CDR1 MNHNY, CDR2 SVGAGI (reference sequence). This CDR3 contains 15 residues. With 2 bases removed from V and 4 bases from J, the gap between germline ends came to 12 bases. The CDR3 DNA reads TGTGCCAGCAGTTACATGGGGGGCGCGGGAAACACCATATATTTT. Translated: CASSYMGGAGNTIYF.

Comment on this clonotype: A much bigger clone sits one base away, suggesting this may be a read error. The V and J genes are TRBV10-3 and TRBJ1-2; TRBD1 agrees at 8 bases. CDR1 ENHRY and CDR2 SYGVKD come from the germline V gene. Trimming at V came to 8 bases and at J to 8 bases, leaving 13 bases not matched to a gene. This CDR3 is 14 amino acids long. CDR3 region: CAIGPGQAGGGYTF. The CDR3 nucleotides are TGTGCCATCGGTCCGGGACAGGCCGGGGGGGGCTACACCTTC.

This clonotype was recorded many times. The CDR3 here is CASSPAQGASSGANVLTF. In nucleotides, the CDR3 is TGTGCCAGCAGTCCAGCACAGGGGGCCAGCTCTGGGGCCAACGTCCTGACTTTC. The chain joins TRBV6-5 to TRBJ2-6; 9 nucleotides line up with TRBD1. V lost 5 bases to trimming and J lost 0 bases; unmatched junction nucleotides: 8. Germline loops: CDR1 MNHEY, CDR2 SVGAGI. The CDR3 sequence is 18 residues long.

On this clonotype: This could be a read error, since a much larger clone is one nucleotide away. This chain joins TRBV5-3 and TRBJ1-2; unclear D gene. TRBV5-3 is recorded as an ORF, its role being uncertain. The ends were cut back, 7 bases at V and 6 bases at J, with 25 bases in the middle. CDR3 length equals 16 residues. The CDR3 bases are TGTGCCAGACAGCGGGAAGTGGTGAGAAAGACCCATGGCTACACCTTC. This encodes CARQREVVRKTHGYTF.

The chain combines TRBV12-3 or TRBV12-4 with TRBJ2-1; TRBD1 might be the D (5 bases). The CDR3 is made up of 11 amino acids. Trimming shortened V by 5 bases and J by 9 bases, and 8 bases separated the two germline ends. The CDR3 protein is CASSQDTEQFF. The CDR3 region has the DNA TGTGCCAGCAGTCAGGACACTGAGCAGTTCTTC.

A word on this clonotype: The junction and the germline gene differ at one end; a read error may be behind it. The chain recombines TRBV18 with TRBJ1-1; D not resolved. CDR3 length: 15 amino acids. Germline V gene data show CDR1 as KGHSH and CDR2 as LQKENI. Written as DNA, the CDR3 is TGTGCCAGCTCAGCACCACCAAGGGTGAACACTGAAGCTTTCTTT. This codes for CASSAPPRVNTEAFF.

This clonotype has a count of ten or more. The chain joins TRBV6-1 to TRBJ1-1, with D maybe TRBD1 (5 bases). With 3 bases removed from V and 3 bases from J, the gap between germline ends came to 8 bases. The CDR3 length is 13 residues. Per the germline V gene, CDR1 is MNHNS and CDR2 is SASEGT. The CDR3 nucleotides read TGTGCCAGCAGTGATTGGGGGTACACTGAAGCTTTCTTT. This gives the protein CASSDWGYTEAFF.

In the case of this clonotype: A junction end diverges from the germline sequence, so it may reflect a read error. The chain's CDR3 is CASSVAGAGTGKLFF. The DNA for the CDR3 is TGTGCCAGCAGCGTAGCGGGAGCGGGAACCGGGAAGCTGTTTTTT. The genes are TRBV28 and TRBJ2-2, with 9 bases matching TRBD2. Per the germline V gene, CDR1 is MDHEN and CDR2 is SYDVKM. The CDR3 sequence is 15 residues long.

As for this clonotype: Possible read error: a much larger clone is one base away. The chain has TRBV25-1 and TRBJ1-2; D gene uncertain. This CDR3 has 17 residues. Germline CDR1 reads MGHDK; CDR2 reads SYGVNS. CDR3 sequence (DNA): TGTGCCAGCAGTGAGAAGATAGAACTGGGAAAGACCTATGGCCACACCTTC. Its translation is CASSEKIELGKTYGHTF.

As to this clonotype: Being one base from a much bigger clone, this may be a read error. This chain's CDR3 is CASSYGEDNFPNEQHF. CDR3 coding DNA: TGTGCCAGCAGTTACGGGGAGGACAATTTTCCCAACGAGCAGCACTTC. V usage is TRBV6-2 or TRBV6-3 and J usage is TRBJ2-7; TRBD2 might be the D (6 bases). Germline CDR1 and CDR2: MNHEY and SVGEGT. CDR3 length: 16 residues.

Ten or more counts support this clonotype. For the CDR3, the DNA is TGTGCCAGCAGCCAACGGACTTTCTCCTACAATGAGCAGTTCTTC. Protein sequence: CASSQRTFSYNEQFF. The V gene is TRBV3-1, the J gene TRBJ2-1; possible D gene TRBD2, 5 bases. This CDR3 has 15 amino acids. V lost 2 bases and J lost 0, with 8 bases in between. Germline values: CDR1 LGHDT, CDR2 YNNKEL (reference sequence).

A note on this clonotype: This sequence may be a read error, since a much larger clone differs from it by one base. The chain uses TRBV6-1 and TRBJ1-4; 7 nucleotides line up with TRBD1. CDR3 size: 15 residues. Germline-derived CDR1 and CDR2 are MNHNS and SASEGT. The CDR3 sequence: CASSGQGAYNEELFF. The CDR3 DNA follows: TGTGCCAGCAGTGGACAGGGCGCCTATAATGAAGAACTGTTTTTT.

This clonotype was seen repeatedly, ten times or more. The gene calls are TRBV14 and TRBJ2-3; D is possibly TRBD2 (6 bases). This CDR3 has 14 residues. Trimming pared 7 bases from V and 0 bases from J, leaving 11 bases between. Germline values: CDR1 SGHDN, CDR2 FVKESK. The CDR3 DNA reads TGTGCCAGCAAGACGGGGGTTAGCACAGATACGCAGTATTTT. It specifies CASKTGVSTDTQYF.

Concerning this clonotype itself: A much more abundant neighbour one base away suggests this may be a read error. This chain links TRBV7-9 with TRBJ2-7; D is uncertain. Germline CDR1 is SEHNR and CDR2 is FQNEAQ (reference sequence). The CDR3 sequence is 12 residues long. The CDR3 coding sequence is TGTGCCAGCACCCCAGCTTCCTACGAGCGGTACTTC. Translated: CASTPASYERYF.

Only one count was recorded for this clonotype. A much larger clone sits a single nucleotide away, making a read error possible. The CDR3 loop is CANRPSGVAEQYF. CDR3 DNA: TGCGCCAACAGACCAAGCGGGGTAGCCGAGCAGTACTTC. This rearrangement joins TRBV10-2 to TRBJ2-7; 7 positions agree with TRBD2. V lost 10 bases to trimming and J lost 6 bases; unmatched junction nucleotides: 12. This CDR3 has 13 amino acids. The germline CDR1 and CDR2 sequences are WSHSY and SAAADI.

The rearrangement uses TRBV7-6 and TRBJ1-2, with D hard to call. The CDR3 is 17 residues long. Trimming stripped 5 bases from V and 4 bases from J, with 23 bases between. Germline-derived CDR1 and CDR2 are SGHVS and FNYEAQ. This CDR3 reads CASSTLDESRKTYGYTF. The CDR3 DNA reads as TGTGCCAGCAGCACTTTAGATGAATCTCGAAAGACCTATGGCTACACCTTC.

As regards this clonotype: A much bigger clone sits one base away, suggesting this may be a read error. V and J are TRBV3-1 and TRBJ2-7; the D gene is possibly TRBD1 (6 bases). Germline CDR1 and CDR2: LGHDT and YNNKEL (reference sequence). The CDR3 is made up of 15 amino acids. Trimming left V 4 bases short and J 2 bases short, with 15 bases between. CDR3 nucleotides: TGTGCCAGCAGCCGATTCCAGGGGCCTGCCTACGAGCAGTACTTC. Translated, it gives CASSRFQGPAYEQYF.

There are many counts of this clonotype. V gene TRBV29-1 combines with J gene TRBJ1-2; D unresolved. Trimming pared 1 base from V and 0 bases from J, leaving 9 bases between. The CDR3 extends over 14 amino acids. Germline assignment: CDR1 SQVTM and CDR2 ANQGSEA. CDR3 in DNA: TGCAGCGTTGAAGGGCAGCCGGCTAACTATGGCTACACCTTC. Its translation: CSVEGQPANYGYTF.

Ten or more counts support this clonotype. J is TRBJ1-2 and V is TRBV6-1, with D unclear. The CDR3 has 17 amino acids. Trimming took off 4 bases at V and 4 bases at J, with 22 bases between the two ends. CDR1 is MNHNS, CDR2 SASEGT, per germline. For the CDR3, the DNA is TGTGCCAGCAGTGCGAGCATGGAATGTAGAAAGACCTATGGCTACACCTTC. Protein: CASSASMECRKTYGYTF.

Details on this clonotype: A much larger clone differs by one base, so this may be a read error. V usage is TRBV3-1 and J usage is TRBJ2-5, with 9 bases fitting TRBD2. There are 18 residues in the CDR3. Germline values: CDR1 LGHDT, CDR2 YNNKEL (reference sequence). The trim removed 4 bases at V and 11 bases at J, leaving 23 bases unmatched. CDR3: CASSRRGLAGTSSYGQYF. The DNA of the CDR3 is TGTGCCAGCAGCCGACGAGGTCTAGCGGGGACCAGCTCCTACGGGCAGTACTTC.

The rearrangement joins TRBV12-3 or TRBV12-4 to TRBJ2-3; D is ambiguous. This CDR3 region has 17 residues. Trimming cost V 3 bases and J 0 bases, with 16 bases left between them. CDR3 nucleotide sequence: TGTGCCAGCAGTTTGACAAGGCTTAGTTCTAGCACAGATACGCAGTATTTT. It codes for CASSLTRLSSSTDTQYF.

This clonotype was picked up many times. The chain links TRBV9 to TRBJ2-1; D remains ambiguous. CDR3 size: 14 residues. Trimming pared 6 bases from V and 2 bases from J, leaving 12 bases between. Germline V gene lookup returns CDR1 SGDLS and CDR2 YYNGEE. Written as DNA, the CDR3 is TGTGCCAGCACCCCCCTCCTCCCCTACAATGAGCAGTTCTTC. It translates to CASTPLLPYNEQFF. Full variable domain (outside the CDR3, taken from reference TRBV9 and TRBJ2-1): DSGVTQTPKHLITATGQRVTLRCSPRSGDLSVYWYQQSLDQGLQFLIQYYNGEERAKGNILERFSAQQFPDLHSELNLSSLELGDSALYFCASTPLLPYNEQFFGPGTRLTVL.

On this clonotype itself: It may be a read error: a sequence one base away is much more abundant. This chain uses TRBV7-2 with TRBJ1-2; D not resolved. Trimming cost V 8 bases and J 4 bases, with 26 bases left between them. The CDR3 is 17 amino acids. Germline CDR1 SGHTA, CDR2 FQGNSA. CDR3 region: CASGSTLRDGKTYGYTF. The CDR3 DNA reads TGTGCCAGCGGCAGCACTCTCAGAGACGGAAAGACCTATGGCTACACCTTC.

V is TRBV5-6 and J is TRBJ1-2, with D uncertain. Trimming took off 6 bases at V and 4 bases at J, with 22 bases between the two ends. The length of the CDR3 is 16 residues. From germline, CDR1 is SGHDT and CDR2 YYEEEE. Here the CDR3 DNA reads TGTGCCAGCACGTATACCAATAGTCGAAAGACCTATGGCTACACCTTC. Translation gives CASTYTNSRKTYGYTF.

Worth noting for this clonotype: A clone one base away is much larger, so this may be a read error. The CDR3 ends on some other residue instead of the conserved phenylalanine or tryptophan, so this is likely a read error. The chain combines TRBV5-1 with TRBJ1-2; the D is unclear. CDR3 size: 16 residues. Germline V CDR1 and CDR2: SGHRS, YFSETQ. Trimming stripped 7 bases from V and 4 bases from J, with 23 bases between. This chain's CDR3 is CASPQLSVRKTYGYTL. CDR3 DNA: TGCGCCAGCCCTCAGTTATCGGTTCGAAAGACCTATGGCTACACCCTC.

This clonotype was found many times. CDR3 amino acids: CASSLVGQQYF. The CDR3 DNA sequence: TGTGCCAGCAGCTTAGTGGGACAGCAGTACTTC. The gene calls are TRBV11-3 and TRBJ2-7; either TRBD1 or TRBD2 may fit D (5 bases each). V was trimmed by 1 base and J by 8 bases, leaving 6 bases between them. The CDR3 is 11 amino acids. In germline, CDR1 is SGHNT, CDR2 YENEEA. The variable domain in full, completed from reference TRBV11-3 and TRBJ2-7, reads EAGVVQSPRYKIIEKKQPVAFWCNPISGHNTLYWYLQNLGQGPELLIRYENEEAVDDSQLPKDRFSAERLKGVDSTLKIQPAELGDSAVYLCASSLVGQQYFGPGTRLTVT.

A remark on this clonotype: This is likely a read error, given that the CDR3 carries no conserved phenylalanine or tryptophan at its end. The chain has TRBV6-5 and TRBJ1-6; the match to TRBD1 covers 9 bases. The germline V gene encodes CDR1 MNHEY and CDR2 SVGAGI. V shed 5 bases, J shed 1 base, and the junction held 9 bases outside the gene matches. CDR3 length: 18 amino acids. The CDR3 DNA sequence: TGTGCCAGCAGTCTACGGGACAGGGATTATTCCTATAATTCACCCCTCCACCTC. This translates into CASSLRDRDYSYNSPLHL.

This clonotype was detected many times. This chain uses TRBV7-6 with TRBJ1-2; D call uncertain. V lost 5 bases to trimming and J lost 4 bases, with 23 bases between them. There are 17 residues in the CDR3. The germline V gene encodes CDR1 SGHVS and CDR2 FNYEAQ. The CDR3 coding sequence is TGTGCCAGCAGCAGATTTGATGAATCTCGAAAGACCTATGGCTACACCTTC. Translation gives CASSRFDESRKTYGYTF.